The 27 T cell receptor beta chains below were found in one sample sequenced in a study of blood T cell repertoires in COVID-19. Sequencing used immunoSEQ multiplex PCR; TCRdb keeps in-frame clones, though not all of them. The profile shows a few hundred thousand clones, over 75% of them singletons. The material sequenced was PBMCs or T cells enriched from blood (not recorded which). Receptor source: a young man who had recovered from COVID-19.

The chain carries TRBV9 and TRBJ2-4; 8 positions match TRBD1. J gave up 0 bases and V 0 bases, and 8 bases lay outside the gene matches. CDR3 length: 18 amino acids. Germline V gene data show CDR1 as SGDLS and CDR2 as YYNGEE. CDR3 DNA: TGTGCCAGCAGCGTAGACGGGGGACAGGACCTAGCCAAAAACATTCAGTACTTC. Amino acids: CASSVDGGQDLAKNIQYF.

The chain carries TRBV19 and TRBJ2-3; D gene uncertain. V lost 3 bases and J lost 7, with 11 bases in between. The CDR3 length is 13 residues. Germline CDR1 LNHDA, CDR2 SQIVND (reference sequence). CDR3 protein: CASSIGATNTQYF. The CDR3 region has the DNA TGTGCCAGTAGTATCGGCGCAACTAATACGCAGTATTTT.

The CDR3 DNA follows: TGTGCCAGCAGTGAAGCTGGCAGGTCGGGAAATCAGCCCCAGCATTTT. This sequence encodes CASSEAGRSGNQPQHF. The chain joins TRBV6-1 to TRBJ1-5, with D unresolved. CDR3 length: 16 amino acids. Per germline, CDR1 MNHNS and CDR2 SASEGT. Trimming took off 0 bases at V and 4 bases at J, with 13 bases between the two ends.

The chain is built from TRBV19 and TRBJ2-7; weak D call: TRBD1 (6 bases). The V end lost 4 bases, the J end lost 6 bases, and 13 bases lay between the germline ends. This CDR3 region has 13 residues. Germline V lookup: CDR1 LNHDA, CDR2 SQIVND (reference sequence). The CDR3 nucleotides read TGTGCCAGTAGTAAGGCGCGAGGGGGCGAGCAGTACTTC. This codes for CASSKARGGEQYF.

The chain carries TRBV20-1 and TRBJ1-2, with TRBD1 as a possible D gene (6 bases). Germline V gene lookup returns CDR1 DFQATT and CDR2 SNEGSKA (reference sequence). The length of the CDR3 is 14 residues. With 3 bases removed from V and 4 bases from J, the gap between germline ends came to 15 bases. The CDR3 DNA reads TGCAGTGCTAGTCCTGGGGCGACAGGCTATGGCTACACCTTC. This codes for CSASPGATGYGYTF.

This chain links TRBV30 with TRBJ2-2; weak D call: TRBD2 (7 bases). The V and J ends lost 3 bases and 1 base respectively, with 18 bases between them. Germline V gives CDR1 GTSNPN, CDR2 SVGIG (reference sequence). CDR3 length: 17 amino acids. In DNA, the CDR3 is TGTGCCTGGAGCCTAGGCGGGGGCATCCAGAACACCGGGGAGCTGTTTTTT. Its protein product is CAWSLGGGIQNTGELFF. The full variable domain, completed using reference TRBV30 and TRBJ2-2, is SQTIHQWPATLVQPVGSPLSLECTVEGTSNPNLYWYRQAAGRGLQLLFYSVGIGQISSEVPQNLSASRPQDRQFILSSKKLLLSDSGFYLCAWSLGGGIQNTGELFFGEGSRLTVL.

This sequence joins TRBV29-1 and TRBJ1-3; D is unresolved. This CDR3 is 12 amino acids long. Germline V gives CDR1 SQVTM, CDR2 ANQGSEA. Deletions cut 7 bases from V and 1 base from J, with 8 bases between. The CDR3 bases are TGCAGCGGGACTGAATCTGGAAACACCATATATTTT. Amino acid sequence: CSGTESGNTIYF.

This clone was detected only a few times. CDR3 amino acids: CASSQAWGVLANEKLFF. CDR3 bases: TGCGCCAGCAGCCAAGCGTGGGGGGTTTTAGCTAATGAAAAACTGTTTTTT. V gene TRBV4-1 combines with J gene TRBJ1-4, with D possibly matching TRBD1 (5 bases). Germline CDR1 MGHRA, CDR2 YSYEKL. Trimming shortened V by 1 base and J by 3 bases, and 15 bases separated the two germline ends. CDR3 length equals 17 residues.

This chain joins TRBV18 and TRBJ1-6, with D perhaps TRBD1 (6 bases). The V end was cut by 2 bases, the J end by 9 bases, with 11 bases between. Germline assignment: CDR1 KGHSH and CDR2 LQKENI. The CDR3 contains 14 residues. The chain's CDR3 is CASSPVGAGSPLHF. CDR3 nucleotide sequence: TGTGCCAGCTCACCAGTGGGGGCTGGTTCACCCCTCCACTTT.

This clone was detected once. This chain links TRBV10-3 with TRBJ1-1; D not resolved. The CDR3 loop spans 13 amino acids. CDR1 and CDR2 (germline): ENHRY, SYGVKD. V shed 6 bases and J shed 4 bases, with 12 bases lying between them. The CDR3 bases are TGTGCCATCAGCCCACTCGGGTCCACTGAAGCTTTCTTT. Amino acid sequence: CAISPLGSTEAFF.

The rearrangement joins TRBV15 to TRBJ2-7; TRBD1 aligns across 7 bases. V trimming: 0 bases; J trimming: 5 bases; junction bases outside the gene matches: 7. The germline V gene encodes CDR1 LNHNV and CDR2 YYDKDF (reference sequence). The CDR3 extends over 15 amino acids. Here the CDR3 reads CATSRDQTGNHEQYF. The CDR3 region has the DNA TGTGCCACCAGCAGAGATCAGACAGGGAACCACGAGCAGTACTTC.

The chain carries TRBV13 and TRBJ1-2, with D possibly TRBD1 on 6 matching bases. The CDR3 is made up of 15 amino acids. V lost 0 bases, J lost 5 bases, and 13 bases lay in between. Germline V gene lookup returns CDR1 PRHDT and CDR2 FYEKMQ (reference sequence). CDR3 region: CASSLGGTNWYGYTF. Here the CDR3 DNA reads TGTGCCAGCAGCTTAGGTGGGACAAATTGGTATGGCTACACCTTC.

The chain uses TRBV3-1 (or the pseudogene TRBV3-2) and TRBJ2-1, with 7 bases that match TRBD1. Trimming took 0 bases from V and 2 from J; bases not matched to a gene: 1. Germline lookup yields CDR1 LGHDT and CDR2 YNNKEL (reference sequence). This CDR3 comprises 15 residues. The CDR3: CASSQEGTAYNEQFF. The CDR3 DNA sequence: TGTGCCAGCAGCCAAGAAGGGACAGCCTACAATGAGCAGTTCTTC.

This clone was seen a few times. The V call is TRBV30, the J call TRBJ2-4, with a weak D call TRBD2 (5 bases). This CDR3 is 13 amino acids long. Germline CDR1 reads GTSNPN; CDR2 reads SVGIG (reference sequence). The V and J ends lost 3 bases and 0 bases respectively, with 6 bases between them. The CDR3 DNA sequence: TGTGCCTGGAGCGGGGTAGCCAAAAACATTCAGTACTTC. This encodes CAWSGVAKNIQYF.

The genes are TRBV30 and TRBJ2-7, with 8 bases aligning to TRBD1. Germline CDR1 reads GTSNPN; CDR2 reads SVGIG (reference sequence). This CDR3 is built from 14 residues. Trimming took 6 bases from V and 6 from J; bases not matched to a gene: 13. The CDR3, as DNA: TGTGCCTGCCATATCATCAGGGGGCCCCTCGAGCAGTACTTC. Amino acids: CACHIIRGPLEQYF. The whole variable domain, remainder taken from reference TRBV30 and TRBJ2-7, is SQTIHQWPATLVQPVGSPLSLECTVEGTSNPNLYWYRQAAGRGLQLLFYSVGIGQISSEVPQNLSASRPQDRQFILSSKKLLLSDSGFYLCACHIIRGPLEQYFGPGTRLTVT.

The chain couples TRBV7-9 to TRBJ2-7, with TRBD1 identical over 9 bases. With 5 bases clipped from V and 3 bases from J, the junction kept 5 bases outside the gene matches. The length of the CDR3 is 14 residues. Germline V CDR1 and CDR2: SEHNR, FQNEAQ (reference sequence). The CDR3 sequence is CASSPGQGLYEQYF. DNA of the CDR3: TGTGCCAGCAGCCCGGGACAGGGCCTCTACGAGCAGTACTTC.

The V gene is TRBV4-3, the J gene TRBJ1-4; tentatively, D is TRBD1 (5 bases). The germline gives CDR1 LGHNA, CDR2 YSLEER. The V end lost 0 bases, the J end lost 2 bases, and 13 bases lay between the germline ends. The CDR3 has 17 amino acids. The CDR3 loop is CASSQDRTQLTNEKLFF. For the CDR3, the DNA is TGCGCCAGCAGCCAAGATCGGACACAGTTGACTAATGAAAAACTGTTTTTT.

The rearrangement links TRBV19 to TRBJ2-2; the D gene is possibly TRBD2 (8 bases). Germline V CDR1 and CDR2: LNHDA, SQIVND (reference sequence). CDR3 size: 15 residues. Trimming pared 9 bases from V and 6 bases from J, leaving 20 bases between. CDR3 protein: CASVHGRGRAGELFF. The CDR3 DNA follows: TGTGCCAGCGTCCACGGGAGGGGGCGGGCCGGGGAGCTGTTTTTT.

The rearrangement links TRBV6-5 to TRBJ1-3; no clear D gene. The germline V gene encodes CDR1 MNHEY and CDR2 SVGAGI. The CDR3 spans 11 residues. Trimming stripped 8 bases from V and 15 bases from J, with 17 bases between. CDR3 loop: CASSGETQEYF. In nucleotides, the CDR3 is TGTGCCAGCTCCGGAGAGACCCAAGAATATTTT.

The genes are TRBV4-3 and TRBJ2-3; 7 bases are a match to TRBD1. This CDR3 is 15 amino acids long. V shed 7 bases and J 4 bases; nucleotides not matched to a gene: 11. In germline, CDR1 is LGHNA, CDR2 YSLEER. The CDR3 sequence: CASTSTGVGADTQYF. The CDR3 region has the DNA TGCGCCAGCACCTCTACAGGGGTAGGTGCAGATACGCAGTATTTT.

The gene calls are TRBV7-9 and TRBJ2-1; 7 positions agree with TRBD1. Germline V gene lookup returns CDR1 SEHNR and CDR2 FQNEAQ (reference sequence). The CDR3 covers 16 residues. The junction had 14 bases not matched to a gene; V was cut back by 4 bases and J by 8 bases. The CDR3 region is CASSSTTGARVYEQFF. CDR3 DNA: TGTGCCAGCAGCTCCACCACAGGGGCAAGGGTATATGAGCAGTTCTTC.

A remark on this clone: At one end, the junction sequence differs from germline, possibly due to a read error. The chain combines TRBV30 with TRBJ1-2; D might be TRBD1 (5 bases). From germline, CDR1 is GTSNPN and CDR2 SVGIG (reference sequence). The CDR3 consists of 12 residues. CDR3 in amino acids: CAWSGLGLGYIF. CDR3 coding DNA: TGTGCCTGGAGCGGTCTGGGGCTTGGTTACATCTTC.

V and J are TRBV7-2 and TRBJ1-1, with D possibly being TRBD1 (5 bases). The CDR3 is 14 amino acids. Germline V gene lookup returns CDR1 SGHTA and CDR2 FQGNSA. Trimming took 2 bases from V and 5 from J, leaving 12 bases between them. The CDR3 DNA follows: TGTGCCAGCAGCTTAAGGGGAATGGAGACTGAAGCTTTCTTT. Translation: CASSLRGMETEAFF.

This clone was seen once. The CDR3, as DNA: TGTGCCAGCAGTTACCCTGGACAGACTAATCAGCCCCAGCATTTT. This sequence encodes CASSYPGQTNQPQHF. The gene calls are TRBV6-5 and TRBJ1-5, with TRBD1 as a possible D gene (6 bases). V dropped 2 bases and J dropped 4 bases, with 12 bases sitting between them. The CDR3 loop spans 15 amino acids. Germline-derived CDR1 and CDR2 are MNHEY and SVGAGI.

The chain recombines TRBV11-1 with TRBJ1-2; 8 nucleotides agree with TRBD1. Germline CDR1 SGHAT, CDR2 FQDESV (reference sequence). The CDR3 is made up of 14 amino acids. Losses at the gene ends were 5 bases for V and 4 bases for J; bases not matched to a gene: 6. CDR3 in DNA: TGTGCCAGCAGCAATTCAGGGGGCGCCTATGGCTACACCTTC. It encodes CASSNSGGAYGYTF.

Notes on this clone: The same CDR3 is also encoded by other DNA sequences in this sample. The chain recombines TRBV5-1 with TRBJ2-5; 11 bases map to TRBD2. The CDR3 extends over 14 amino acids. Unmatched junction bases numbered 0, after V lost 2 bases and J lost 3 bases. Germline loops: CDR1 SGHRS, CDR2 YFSETQ. The CDR3 DNA reads TGCGCCAGCAGCTTTAGCGGGGGGGAAGAGACCCAGTACTTC. It codes for CASSFSGGEETQYF.

V is TRBV5-5 and J is TRBJ2-7, with D unresolved. Germline V lookup: CDR1 SGHKS, CDR2 YYEKEE (reference sequence). The CDR3 extends over 15 amino acids. Trimming stripped 1 base from V and 0 bases from J, with 11 bases between. CDR3 in DNA: TGTGCCAGCAGCTTGTGGTACGGTAGCTCCTACGAGCAGTACTTC. Translation: CASSLWYGSSYEQYF.